This T cell receptor (beta chain) was recorded in a study of T cells in localized non-small cell lung cancer (dated by TCRdb to 2020 to 2021). For the wider study: The study examined T cell repertoires in under 300 patients with early-stage NSCLC and compared tumors with uninvolved tumor-adjacent lungs. The cohort consisted of around 250 treatment-naive NSCLC patients whose localized lung tumors had been resected. A mean age of around 66 years was recorded for the NSCLC patients, of whom 129 were male and around 100 were female.

Results and caveats for the whole study, not just this receptor: The highest T cell clonality was observed in uninvolved tumor-adjacent lung, where clonality exceeded that of tumor, suggesting that antigenic responses were more focused in uninvolved tumor-adjacent lung. Because the study design was exploratory, TCR variables were selected using unadjusted p-values without false-discovery rate correction. A median of approximately 57 of the top 100 tumor clones were detected in paired uninvolved adjacent lung, and about 29 of these tumor clones were also found among the top 100 clones of the paired uninvolved adjacent lung. Because multi-region sequencing of the tumors was not done, intratumor heterogeneity could not be ruled out. Higher blood T cell density associated with longer overall survival, while higher adjacent-lung clonality associated with shorter survival.

The immunoSEQ Assay was used to sequence TCR beta CDR3 regions from DNA. Regarding the original processing steps: To compute T cell density, TCR beta template counts were normalized to usable DNA, which was estimated by amplifying housekeeping genes. Richness was estimated using the preseqR package, with extrapolation to 400,000 templates for PBMC samples and to 120,000 templates for tissue samples. Clonality was calculated as one minus Pielou's evenness. Tissue-enriched TCRs were identified by differential abundance testing using productive amino-acid clonotypes, minimum total count 5 and alpha 0.1. The Jaccard Index and the Morisita Overlap Index were used to quantify repertoire overlap between compartments. TCR beta CDR3s were clustered by GLIPH together with public tetramer-defined viral CDR3s, and at least three viral sequences plus V-gene enrichment were required for viral motifs. Imported from immuneACCESS, the table was reduced by TCRdb to in-frame sequences with V and J called. These copies leave out some clones; in studies compared against another copy, an unresolved V gene accounts for under half, and the cause of the remainder is not known. Clonal size and the V and J genes are those of that table, whereas D and trimming came from the DNA. This sample gives under 95,000 clones in total; 65% to 85% of them show up just once. More than 9% of the sample rests with the top ten.

At diagnosis, peripheral blood, uninvolved tumor-adjacent lung and tumor were collected and stored as a combination of fresh-frozen and FFPE material. For TCR repertoire profiling, blood samples were analyzed in the form of peripheral blood mononuclear cells. Worth noting for this clone: The antigen it recognizes is unknown. No qualities accompany the bases; no much larger clone lies one base away.

From its cysteine to its phenylalanine, the CDR3 spans 15 amino acids. Of the read, only the CDR3 DNA is kept; its 45 bases are in frame from base 1. V is pared back by 0 bases and J by 0 bases, with 7 bases lying between the germline termini. The CDR1 and CDR2 encoded by the germline V gene are SGHDT and YYEEEE. The sequenced sample was peripheral blood, obtained before any cancer treatment. The rearranged segments are TRBV5-6 and TRBJ1-3; the D gene is not confidently resolved. The clonotype originates from a female donor at least 60 years old with stage I lung adenocarcinoma. The CDR3 region reads CASSLAMPSGNTIYF. The base sequence is TGTGCCAGCAGCTTGGCCATGCCCTCTGGAAACACCATATATTTT.